One TCR beta chain is described in this entry. What it binds is not known. Repertoires were generated with immunoSEQ multiplex PCR, while TCRdb's copy carries only in-frame clones and drops some. The profile shows around 8,500 clones, about 88% of them singletons. These data belong to a study of STAT3 mutations in large granular lymphocyte leukemia. Across the whole study: Canonical activating STAT3 mutations were detected in roughly half of the longitudinally sequenced T-LGLL patients. Findings and caveats of the study: In several patients, dominant TCR clone burden exceeded STAT3 mutant burden. All newly emerging clones after therapy were STAT3 wild type. Every T-LGLL patient had at least one immunodominant TCRbeta clonotype.

The source of this sequence is an elderly man with T-cell large granular lymphocyte leukemia. Some clones in this sample may be carry-over from other donors' samples. Sequenced sample: peripheral blood mononuclear cells.

The CDR3 nucleotides read TGTGCCAGCGGTGAAGGGGCGATGAACACTGAAGCTTTCTTT. Residues: CASGEGAMNTEAFF. This chain links TRBV28 with TRBJ1-1; perhaps TRBD1 as D (5 bases). The CDR3 sequence is 14 residues long. V was cut by 8 bases and J by 0 bases, with 13 bases left in between. Germline CDR1 is MDHEN and CDR2 is SYDVKM. The full variable domain, its missing parts supplied by reference TRBV28 and TRBJ1-1, is DVKVTQSSRYLVKRTGEKVFLECVQDMDHENMFWYRQDPGLGLRLIYFSYDVKMKEKGDIPEGYSVSREKKERFSLILESASTNQTSMYLCASGEGAMNTEAFFGQGTRLTVV.